Shown below are 20 T cell receptor beta chains from a single sample sequenced in a study of immune evolution from preneoplasia to lung adenocarcinoma. Method: immunoSEQ multiplex PCR; TCRdb's copy keeps in-frame clones and lacks some. The sample has approximately 14,000 clones; approximately 77% are singletons. Sequencing was done on a sample of FFPE minimally invasive lung adenocarcinoma tissue. Receptor source: a person aged 60-80 years with lung adenocarcinoma.

This clone was seen a handful of times. The chain recombines TRBV7-2 with TRBJ2-2; D possibly matches TRBD1 or TRBD2 (6 bases each). Germline V gene data show CDR1 as SGHTA and CDR2 as FQGNSA. Trimming removed 1 base from V and 0 bases from J, with 15 bases in between. This CDR3 contains 18 residues. Written as DNA, the CDR3 is TGTGCCAGCAGCTTAGATCCGATGGGGGGCTCGAACACCGGGGAGCTGTTTTTT. Its protein is CASSLDPMGGSNTGELFF.

The chain has TRBV6-5 and TRBJ2-1; TRBD1 or TRBD2 may be the D gene (5 bases each). Between the trimmed V and J ends, which lost 0 bases and 5 bases, there was a span of 11 bases. The CDR3 has 15 residues. Germline CDR1 reads MNHEY; CDR2 reads SVGAGI. The CDR3 nucleotides read TGTGCCAGCAGTTACTCAGGGACCCTCAACAATGAGCAGTTCTTC. Translated: CASSYSGTLNNEQFF.

The gene calls are TRBV6-1 and TRBJ2-5; D is ambiguous. The CDR3 sequence is 13 residues long. Germline V gene data show CDR1 as MNHNS and CDR2 as SASEGT. The V and J ends lost 3 bases and 9 bases respectively, with 14 bases between them. The DNA for the CDR3 is TGTGCCAGCAGTGAGACGAACCGGGCCCCCCAGTACTTC. Translation: CASSETNRAPQYF.

The chain joins TRBV2 to TRBJ1-1; unclear D gene. CDR1 and CDR2 (germline): SNHLY, FYNNEI. The CDR3 length is 10 residues. The V gene lost 4 bases and the J gene lost 11 bases, with 8 bases spanning the gap. This chain's CDR3 is CASSVQSAFF. The CDR3 DNA reads as TGTGCCAGCAGTGTTCAGTCTGCTTTCTTT.

V and J are TRBV5-1 and TRBJ1-2; a possible D gene is TRBD1 (5 bases). Germline CDR1 reads SGHRS; CDR2 reads YFSETQ. The CDR3 is made up of 15 amino acids. Trimming took 3 bases from V and 7 from J, leaving 19 bases between them. CDR3: CASSSDSSGRGGYTF. As DNA, the CDR3 is TGCGCCAGCAGCTCTGACTCTTCAGGGAGGGGTGGCTACACCTTC.

V and J are TRBV15 and TRBJ1-5; D not certain. This CDR3 is built from 14 residues. Germline-derived CDR1 and CDR2 are LNHNV and YYDKDF (reference sequence). Trimming pared 0 bases from V and 5 bases from J, leaving 8 bases between. The CDR3: CATSRDPTDQPQHF. In DNA, the CDR3 is TGTGCCACCAGCAGAGATCCTACAGATCAGCCCCAGCATTTT. Filled out from reference TRBV15 and TRBJ1-5, the complete variable domain reads DAMVIQNPRYQVTQFGKPVTLSCSQTLNHNVMYWYQQKSSQAPKLLFHYYDKDFNNEADTPDNFQSRRPNTSFCFLDIRSPGLGDTAMYLCATSRDPTDQPQHFGDGTRLSIL.

This chain uses TRBV11-3 with TRBJ1-4; a weak D match, TRBD1 (5 bases). The ends were cut back, 5 bases at V and 4 bases at J, with 14 bases in the middle. CDR3 length: 15 residues. Germline CDR1 and CDR2: SGHNT and YENEEA. The CDR3 nucleotides read TGTGCCAGCAGCGCTCCGGGGCGCAGTAATGAAAAACTGTTTTTT. This gives the protein CASSAPGRSNEKLFF.

V gene TRBV5-8 combines with J gene TRBJ1-1, with TRBD1 identical over 8 bases. Germline loops: CDR1 SGHTS, CDR2 YDEGEE. CDR3 length equals 16 residues. Trimming removed 1 base from V and 1 base from J; junction bases left unmatched: 6. The CDR3 here is CASSLMSGTGNTEAFF. The DNA for the CDR3 is TGTGCCAGCAGCTTGATGTCCGGGACAGGGAACACTGAAGCTTTCTTT.

The gene calls are TRBV27 and TRBJ1-5, with TRBD1 matching 8 bases. The CDR3 is 16 residues long. The V gene end was trimmed by 6 bases and the J gene end by 3 bases; junction bases not matched to a gene: 10. Germline values: CDR1 MNHEY, CDR2 SMNVEV (reference sequence). CDR3 loop: CASRGGQGSYNQPQHF. DNA for the CDR3: TGTGCCAGCAGGGGCGGACAGGGAAGTTACAATCAGCCCCAGCATTTT.

The rearrangement joins TRBV5-6 to TRBJ1-1; 7 bases match TRBD1. Germline V gene sequence: CDR1 SGHDT, CDR2 YYEEEE. Trimming took 5 bases from V and 5 from J; bases not matched to a gene: 12. The CDR3 spans 15 residues. The CDR3 DNA reads TGTGCCAGCAGGAAGCAGGGGGTGGGGCGGACTGAAGCTTTCTTT. It translates to CASRKQGVGRTEAFF.

This chain uses TRBV6-6 with TRBJ2-3; perhaps TRBD1 as D (7 bases). V was cut by 6 bases and J by 6 bases, with 22 bases left in between. The CDR3 length is 16 residues. The germline gives CDR1 MNHNY, CDR2 SVGAGI (reference sequence). CDR3 sequence: CASRNGGQFVSDTQYF. As DNA, the CDR3 is TGTGCCAGCAGAAACGGGGGACAGTTCGTTTCGGATACGCAGTATTTT.

This chain joins TRBV30 and TRBJ2-7; 10 bases fit TRBD1. V lost 1 base to trimming and J lost 3 bases; unmatched junction nucleotides: 3. Germline values: CDR1 GTSNPN, CDR2 SVGIG (reference sequence). This CDR3 has 14 residues. CDR3 loop: CAWSGWDRGYEQYF. The CDR3 DNA is TGTGCCTGGAGTGGGTGGGACAGGGGCTACGAGCAGTACTTC. The full variable domain, in which reference TRBV30 and TRBJ2-7 provide the parts outside the CDR3, is SQTIHQWPATLVQPVGSPLSLECTVEGTSNPNLYWYRQAAGRGLQLLFYSVGIGQISSEVPQNLSASRPQDRQFILSSKKLLLSDSGFYLCAWSGWDRGYEQYFGPGTRLTVT.

The genes are TRBV18 and TRBJ2-2; no clear D. This CDR3 comprises 14 residues. The V and J ends lost 0 bases and 9 bases respectively, with 11 bases between them. In germline, CDR1 is KGHSH, CDR2 LQKENI. CDR3 in amino acids: CASSPPAGGRELFF. The CDR3 DNA follows: TGTGCCAGCTCACCACCGGCAGGTGGCCGGGAGCTGTTTTTT.

The rearrangement joins TRBV29-1 to TRBJ2-7; TRBD2 matches at 13 bases. The CDR3 has 15 amino acids. V gave up 2 bases and J gave up 5 bases; unmatched junction bases: 6. Germline-derived CDR1 and CDR2 are SQVTM and ANQGSEA. The CDR3 nucleotides are TGCAGCGTTGAAAGGGGACTAGCGGGAAGCCACGAGCAGTACTTC. Residues: CSVERGLAGSHEQYF.

The chain links TRBV18 to TRBJ1-2, with D unclear. The CDR3 is 15 amino acids. Per germline, CDR1 KGHSH and CDR2 LQKENI. Trimming left V 0 bases short and J 1 base short, with 9 bases between. The CDR3 coding sequence is TGTGCCAGCTCACCACCCCTCCAAGATAACTATGGCTACACCTTC. Translation gives CASSPPLQDNYGYTF.

The rearrangement joins TRBV4-2 to TRBJ2-2; D is unclear. The CDR3 spans 13 residues. The germline V gene encodes CDR1 LGHNA and CDR2 YNFKEQ. V dropped 0 bases and J dropped 9 bases, with 8 bases sitting between them. The CDR3 loop reads CASSQDSRRELFF. CDR3 sequence (DNA): TGTGCCAGCAGCCAAGATTCGAGGCGGGAGCTGTTTTTT.

The rearrangement uses TRBV18 and TRBJ1-1; D is ambiguous. The V gene's germline CDR1 is KGHSH and CDR2 LQKENI. The V gene lost 2 bases and the J gene lost 3 bases, with 7 bases spanning the gap. CDR3 length equals 13 residues. The CDR3 DNA is TGTGCCAGCTCACCAGGGTTGGACACTGAAGCTTTCTTT. It codes for CASSPGLDTEAFF.

This chain uses TRBV29-1 with TRBJ2-1; TRBD2 matches 13 bases. J gave up 8 bases and V 7 bases, and 8 bases lay outside the gene matches. Germline V gives CDR1 SQVTM, CDR2 ANQGSEA. This CDR3 has 14 residues. In DNA, the CDR3 is TGCAGCGCCGAAACTAGCGGGAGGGTTTATGAGCAGTTCTTC. Residues: CSAETSGRVYEQFF.

The chain employs TRBV28 and TRBJ2-5, with TRBD2 as a possible D gene (6 bases). Germline CDR1 and CDR2: MDHEN and SYDVKM. V shed 7 bases and J shed 3 bases, with 18 bases lying between them. The CDR3 has 15 amino acids. Here the CDR3 DNA reads TGTGCCAGCATGGGACTGGAGCGAGTTGAAGAGACCCAGTACTTC. Translation gives CASMGLERVEETQYF.

This clone has just one count. A read error may produce the germline difference seen at one junction end. This chain joins TRBV7-2 and TRBJ1-2, with D tentatively TRBD1 (5 bases). CDR3 size: 13 residues. Germline V gene data show CDR1 as SGHTA and CDR2 as FQGNSA. The CDR3 coding sequence is TGTGCCAACAGCTCGGACACCTCCTATGGCTACACCTTC. Its translation is CANSSDTSYGYTF.